The 7 T cell receptor beta chains below were found in one sample sequenced in a study of cytomegalovirus exposure and HLA in healthy donors listed by TCRdb under 2017. Receptor libraries were prepared by the immunoSEQ multiplex PCR assay. For the multiplex PCR, a mixture combining 60 forward primers for TCR Vbeta segments and 13 reverse primers for TCR Jbeta segments was used. Here the immuneACCESS table is served through TCRdb, limited to in-frame sequences with V and J called. Missing clones are a known gap in these copies; in checked studies unresolved V genes cover under half, and the rest lacks a known reason. A total of around 110,000 clones appear in this sample, 81% of them only once. 3% to 5% of the sample belongs to the ten largest clones. Sequenced sample: PBMCs. These receptors all come from a woman in her 30s in good health and CMV-seronegative.

In this sample, this clone turned up a few times. The rearrangement joins TRBV2 to TRBJ1-4, with 7 bases that match TRBD1. Per germline, CDR1 SNHLY and CDR2 FYNNEI. The CDR3 has 14 residues. V trimming: 9 bases; J trimming: 8 bases; junction bases outside the gene matches: 12. The CDR3 coding sequence is TGTGCCAGAAAATCGACAGGGAACGGCGAAAAACTGTTTTTT. It yields the protein CARKSTGNGEKLFF.

The genes are TRBV6-5 and TRBJ2-3, with a weak D call TRBD2 (5 bases). Germline-derived CDR1 and CDR2 are MNHEY and SVGAGI. This CDR3 is 14 amino acids long. The ends were cut back, 2 bases at V and 3 bases at J, with 9 bases in the middle. For the CDR3, the DNA is TGTGCCAGCAGTTACGGGAGTCTAACAGATACGCAGTATTTT. It yields the protein CASSYGSLTDTQYF.

This chain links TRBV4-1 with TRBJ2-7; 9 bases match TRBD1. With V trimmed by 4 bases and J by 4 bases, 5 bases remained unmatched. Germline values: CDR1 MGHRA, CDR2 YSYEKL. CDR3 length equals 14 residues. Here the CDR3 reads CASSPQGAGYEQYF. CDR3 bases: TGCGCCAGCAGCCCACAGGGGGCTGGTTACGAGCAGTACTTC.

The rearrangement uses TRBV7-2 and TRBJ2-3, with 7 bases that match TRBD1. After removal of 5 bases from V and 4 bases from J, the junction contained 6 bases not matched to a gene. CDR1 and CDR2 from the germline V gene are SGHTA and FQGNSA. The CDR3 length is 14 residues. The DNA of the CDR3 is TGTGCCAGCAGCCTAAGGGGGCTGTCAGATACGCAGTATTTT. Its translation: CASSLRGLSDTQYF.

The chain is built from TRBV6-6 and TRBJ1-1; D is ambiguous. V gave up 0 bases and J gave up 7 bases, with 6 bases separating them. The germline CDR1 and CDR2 sequences are MNHNY and SVGAGI (reference sequence). This CDR3 is 12 amino acids long. The CDR3 reads CASSYSAGEAFF. The CDR3 DNA sequence: TGTGCCAGCAGTTACTCGGCGGGTGAAGCTTTCTTT.

The chain combines TRBV4-3 with TRBJ2-1, with 9 nucleotides matching TRBD2. Per germline, CDR1 LGHNA and CDR2 YSLEER. The trim removed 1 base at V and 0 bases at J, leaving 13 bases unmatched. The CDR3 spans 20 residues. CDR3 sequence reads: CASSQGLSSGKPSSYNEQFF. CDR3 coding DNA: TGCGCCAGCAGCCAAGGCTTGTCTAGCGGGAAGCCCAGCTCCTACAATGAGCAGTTCTTC.

This clone was recorded a few times. This rearrangement joins TRBV9 to TRBJ2-1, with 10 nucleotides matching TRBD2. This CDR3 comprises 16 residues. Losses at the gene ends were 1 base for V and 4 bases for J; bases not matched to a gene: 5. Germline CDR1 is SGDLS and CDR2 is YYNGEE. The CDR3 reads CASSVWSSGGYNEQFF. The CDR3 bases are TGTGCCAGCAGCGTATGGAGTAGCGGGGGGTACAATGAGCAGTTCTTC. Full variable domain (missing parts from reference TRBV9 and TRBJ2-1): DSGVTQTPKHLITATGQRVTLRCSPRSGDLSVYWYQQSLDQGLQFLIQYYNGEERAKGNILERFSAQQFPDLHSELNLSSLELGDSALYFCASSVWSSGGYNEQFFGPGTRLTVL.